This T cell receptor beta chain is from a study of shared clonotypes between healthy human individuals. Study-wide results and caveats: Donor clonotype sharing was expected to depend on sequencing depth. All-four-donor shared clonotypes had higher generation probabilities than non-shared clonotypes did.

A note on this clone: Its antigen is not identified.

The trim removed 2 bases at V and 8 bases at J, leaving 8 bases unmatched. Germline lookup yields CDR1 SGHRS and CDR2 YFSETQ. CDR3 size: 15 residues. Each subset's genomic DNA was shared equally among a number of immunoSEQ plates. Original handling: Because ImmunoSEQ provided only junction sequences with no quality scores, the filtering differed. Repertoires were generated with immunoSEQ multiplex PCR, while TCRdb's copy carries only in-frame clones and drops some. V and J calls and clone size are given by that table; D and trimming were obtained from the DNA. The repertoire includes 2 million to 3 million clones, 85% to 95% of them detected once, and over 0.12% sits in the top ten.

The J gene is TRBJ2-1, the V gene TRBV5-1; 9 nucleotides agree with TRBD1. The receptor was isolated from a man aged 18 to 29 in good health. Sequencing was performed on naive CD4+ T cells sorted from blood. As to subset: CD45RA+ positively selected. The DNA of the CDR3 is TGCGCCAGCAGCTTAATCGGGACAGGGTGGTATGAGCAGTTCTTC. This codes for CASSLIGTGWYEQFF.